Given below is one TCR beta chain in context. Its specificity is not known. Data came from immunoSEQ multiplex PCR; TCRdb stores just in-frame clones and leaves some out. The top ten hold 1.2% of the sample, which has some 2 million clones, roughly 95% seen once. This entry is derived from a study of shared clonotypes between healthy human individuals. The study, taken as a whole, reports: Naive subsets tended to show greater estimated richness than memory subsets. Against clonotypes common to all four donors, non-shared ones had lower generation probabilities.

Naive CD8 isolation took CD45RO-negative cells positively selected for CCR7 and excluded terminally differentiated effector memory CD45RA+ cells. Recent vaccinations or acute infections were absent in the healthy HIV-negative adult donors. The CDR3 covers 18 residues. Germline assignment: CDR1 MGHRA and CDR2 YSYEKL. The V and J ends lost 0 bases and 5 bases respectively, with 23 bases between them. The chain is built from TRBV4-1 and TRBJ2-7, with TRBD2 as a possible D gene (6 bases). Sequences were obtained from naive CD8+ T cells sorted from blood. This TCR was recovered from a man in his late teens or twenties in good health. CDR3 in amino acids: CASSQEGPGGEGTNEQYF. DNA of the CDR3: TGCGCCAGCAGCCAAGAAGGCCCGGGCGGGGAAGGAACCAACGAGCAGTACTTC.